This TCR beta chain was sequenced during a study of blood T cells in healthy people across ages. Regarding the study as a whole: Long-lived and aged donors differed, with more naive CD4+ cells and higher diversity in the long-lived. Unsorted PBMCs prevented conclusive naive versus antigen-experienced comparison.

A sample-barcoded 5' primer and a J-beta primer mix were used in a second PCR of roughly 7 to 11 cycles. MiXCR was run by TCRdb on the 5' RACE reads, yielding one entry per CDR3 protein. The sample lists 780,000 or so distinct CDR3 sequences; roughly three fifths were seen once. Trimming cost V 5 bases and J 1 base, with 8 bases left between them. This CDR3 has 13 amino acids. From germline, CDR1 is SGHTA and CDR2 FQGNSA. This clonotype has ten or more counts. Its antigen remains unidentified. Peripheral blood was drawn, approximately 9.7 milliliters per donor. The source material was blood. The chain combines TRBV7-2 with TRBJ1-2; D is perhaps TRBD1 (5 bases). This clonotype originated in a man aged 35 to 55 in good health. CDR3 amino acids: CASSRQGNYGYTF. The DNA for the CDR3 is TGTGCCAGCAGCCGCCAGGGTAACTATGGCTACACCTTC. Using reference TRBV7-2 and TRBJ1-2 for the parts outside the CDR3, the full variable domain is GAGVSQSPSNKVTEKGKDVELRCDPISGHTALYWYRQSLGQGLEFLIYFQGNSAPDKSGLPSDRFSAERTGGSVSTLTIQRTQQEDSAVYLCASSRQGNYGYTFGSGTRLTVV.